This passage covers 17 T cell receptor beta chains from one sample sequenced in a study of T cell responses to AZD1222 COVID-19 vaccine. Profiling relied on immunoSEQ multiplex PCR, and the TCRdb table lists in-frame clones only, not all of them. The data contain about 70,000 clones, roughly 86% of them seen just once; the ten biggest clones take up about 5.5%. The sequences come from peripheral blood, collected on day 0 of MenACWY control vaccination. These TCRs come from an adult in good health.

The V gene is TRBV5-1, the J gene TRBJ1-3; D remains unclear. Germline V gives CDR1 SGHRS, CDR2 YFSETQ. Between the trimmed V and J ends, which lost 0 bases and 4 bases, there was a span of 11 bases. The CDR3 is made up of 15 amino acids. CDR3 loop: CASSLEALPGNTIYF. CDR3 coding DNA: TGCGCCAGCAGCTTGGAGGCCCTTCCCGGAAACACCATATATTTT.

The V gene is TRBV3-1 (or the pseudogene TRBV3-2), the J gene TRBJ1-6, with 7 bases lining up with TRBD1. Germline trimming cut 4 bases from V and 7 bases from J; bases unmatched to any gene: 4. Per the germline V gene, CDR1 is LGHDT and CDR2 is YNNKEL (reference sequence). The CDR3 is made up of 14 amino acids. Here the CDR3 reads CASSRGTANSPLHF. The CDR3 DNA is TGTGCCAGCAGCCGAGGGACAGCAAATTCACCCCTCCACTTT.

This clone was seen more than once but under ten times. The chain is built from TRBV5-4 and TRBJ2-7, with 11 positions matching TRBD1. V was clipped by 3 bases and J by 5 bases; unmatched bases: 7. The CDR3 totals 15 residues. Germline V gene lookup returns CDR1 SGHNT and CDR2 YYREEE (reference sequence). The CDR3 DNA reads TGTGCCAGCAGCTATCAGGACAGGGGGCTGAACGAGCAGTACTTC. It yields the protein CASSYQDRGLNEQYF.

This clone was found a few times. The chain uses TRBV3-1 (or the pseudogene TRBV3-2) and TRBJ1-5, with 10 nucleotides matching TRBD1. CDR1 and CDR2 (germline): LGHDT, YNNKEL (reference sequence). The CDR3 loop spans 14 amino acids. Trimming cost V 1 base and J 7 bases; bases outside gene matches: 1. CDR3 loop: CASSQGTGGQPQHF. The CDR3, as DNA: TGTGCCAGCAGCCAAGGGACAGGGGGACAGCCCCAGCATTTT.

The chain employs TRBV7-9 and TRBJ2-1; D ambiguous. This CDR3 contains 11 residues. Germline lookup yields CDR1 SEHNR and CDR2 FQNEAQ (reference sequence). V lost 1 base to trimming and J lost 8 bases, with 3 bases between them. The CDR3 sequence is CASSLVYEQFF. CDR3 bases: TGTGCCAGCAGCTTAGTCTATGAGCAGTTCTTC.

This chain connects TRBV9 to TRBJ1-2; a possible D gene is TRBD1 (6 bases). Trimming removed 3 bases from V and 2 bases from J, with 11 bases in between. The CDR3 loop spans 14 amino acids. CDR1 and CDR2 from the germline V gene are SGDLS and YYNGEE. CDR3 sequence reads: CASSGLGANYGYTF. The CDR3 nucleotides read TGTGCCAGCAGCGGGTTGGGGGCGAACTATGGCTACACCTTC.

This chain joins TRBV9 and TRBJ2-2; D remains unclear. The V gene lost 0 bases and the J gene lost 5 bases, with 11 bases spanning the gap. CDR1 and CDR2 from the germline V gene are SGDLS and YYNGEE. The CDR3 sequence is 15 residues long. The CDR3 coding sequence is TGTGCCAGCAGCGTAGGGGATAGTGGGACCGGGGAGCTGTTTTTT. Amino acid sequence: CASSVGDSGTGELFF. The whole variable domain, remainder taken from reference TRBV9 and TRBJ2-2, is DSGVTQTPKHLITATGQRVTLRCSPRSGDLSVYWYQQSLDQGLQFLIQYYNGEERAKGNILERFSAQQFPDLHSELNLSSLELGDSALYFCASSVGDSGTGELFFGEGSRLTVL.

This chain links TRBV6-2 or TRBV6-3 with TRBJ1-1; D not certain. The CDR3 sequence is 13 residues long. V was pared by 10 bases and J by 1 base, with 13 bases between. In germline, CDR1 is MNHEY, CDR2 SVGEGT. CDR3 loop: CATSDGRNTEAFF. CDR3 nucleotide sequence: TGTGCCACCAGCGACGGGAGGAACACTGAAGCTTTCTTT.

This rearrangement joins TRBV5-6 to TRBJ1-2, with D tentatively TRBD1 (5 bases). In germline, CDR1 is SGHDT, CDR2 YYEEEE. The CDR3 length is 13 residues. V dropped 2 bases and J dropped 2 bases, with 7 bases sitting between them. CDR3 region: CASSLWGNYGYTF. CDR3 DNA: TGTGCCAGCAGCTTATGGGGGAACTATGGCTACACCTTC.

This clone was observed once. The CDR3 sequence: CASSIGVGSPTYEQYF. CDR3 nucleotide sequence: TGTGCCAGTAGTATAGGGGTAGGGTCTCCTACCTACGAGCAGTACTTC. The chain employs TRBV19 and TRBJ2-7; D call uncertain. CDR3 size: 16 residues. Looked up from germline, CDR1 is LNHDA and CDR2 is SQIVND (reference sequence). Trimming shortened V by 1 base and J by 2 bases, and 15 bases separated the two germline ends. Complete variable domain (other parts from reference TRBV19 and TRBJ2-7): DGGITQSPKYLFRKEGQNVTLSCEQNLNHDAMYWYRQDPGQGLRLIYYSQIVNDFQKGDIAEGYSVSREKKESFPLTVTSAQKNPTAFYLCASSIGVGSPTYEQYFGPGTRLTVT.

The chain couples TRBV19 to TRBJ1-1; no firm D call. CDR1 and CDR2 from the germline V gene are LNHDA and SQIVND (reference sequence). The length of the CDR3 is 13 residues. V was shortened by 3 bases and J by 1 base, with 6 bases between the two germline ends. The CDR3 is CASSILANTEAFF. The CDR3 coding sequence is TGTGCCAGTAGTATCCTAGCGAACACTGAAGCTTTCTTT.

V is TRBV3-1 (or the pseudogene TRBV3-2) and J is TRBJ2-1; perhaps TRBD1 as D (5 bases). Trimming took 0 bases from V and 2 from J, leaving 8 bases between them. This CDR3 comprises 15 residues. In germline, CDR1 is LGHDT, CDR2 YNNKEL (reference sequence). DNA for the CDR3: TGTGCCAGCAGCCAAGACAGGACACCCTACAATGAGCAGTTCTTC. Residues: CASSQDRTPYNEQFF.

This sequence joins TRBV3-1 (or the pseudogene TRBV3-2) and TRBJ1-5; D not certain. V was shortened by 1 base and J by 4 bases, with 8 bases between the two germline ends. This CDR3 comprises 14 residues. Germline-derived CDR1 and CDR2 are LGHDT and YNNKEL (reference sequence). The CDR3 DNA reads TGTGCCAGCAGCCAAGGACTTTCGAATCAGCCCCAGCATTTT. It is translated as CASSQGLSNQPQHF.

The rearrangement joins TRBV28 to TRBJ2-3, with D possibly TRBD2 on 7 matching bases. V lost 10 bases and J lost 2, with 22 bases in between. Germline CDR1 and CDR2: MDHEN and SYDVKM. The CDR3 runs 16 residues. The CDR3 sequence is CATRPQGGGTTDTQYF. The CDR3 region has the DNA TGTGCCACCAGACCACAGGGAGGGGGGACCACAGATACGCAGTATTTT.

This clone was picked up a small number of times. V usage is TRBV11-3 and J usage is TRBJ2-5, with a tentative D call TRBD1 (5 bases). V lost 1 base, J lost 5 bases, and 14 bases lay in between. The V gene's germline CDR1 is SGHNT and CDR2 YENEEA. This CDR3 contains 15 residues. CDR3 region: CASSLGQSPGETQYF. CDR3 nucleotide sequence: TGTGCCAGCAGCTTAGGTCAGAGTCCAGGGGAGACCCAGTACTTC.

This clone has a single count. The chain recombines TRBV9 with TRBJ1-2; possibly TRBD1 for D (5 bases). Trimming shortened V by 0 bases and J by 8 bases, and 11 bases separated the two germline ends. Germline-derived CDR1 and CDR2 are SGDLS and YYNGEE. The CDR3 loop spans 13 amino acids. The chain's CDR3 is CASSVGDAGGYTF. CDR3 bases: TGTGCCAGCAGCGTAGGGGATGCAGGGGGCTACACCTTC. The whole variable domain, filled in from reference TRBV9 and TRBJ1-2, reads DSGVTQTPKHLITATGQRVTLRCSPRSGDLSVYWYQQSLDQGLQFLIQYYNGEERAKGNILERFSAQQFPDLHSELNLSSLELGDSALYFCASSVGDAGGYTFGSGTRLTVV.

CDR3 sequence reads: CAWRAADRNYNEQFF. The DNA of the CDR3 is TGTGCCTGGAGGGCGGCAGACAGGAATTACAATGAGCAGTTCTTC. V gene TRBV30 combines with J gene TRBJ2-1; the D gene is possibly TRBD1 (6 bases). CDR1 is GTSNPN, CDR2 SVGIG, per germline (reference sequence). This CDR3 is 15 amino acids long. With 3 bases removed from V and 4 bases from J, the gap between germline ends came to 16 bases.